The 24 T cell receptor beta chains presented below share a single source sample, sequenced in a study of OX40 agonist ivuxolimab in advanced cancers. The library was obtained by the immunoSEQ multiplex PCR assay. TCRdb retrieved this table from immuneACCESS and kept in-frame rearrangements only. Not all clones are present; in checked studies, unresolved V genes account for under half, and no reason is known for the remainder. The sample data list around 50,000 clones, and 88% of these were observed just once. The ten largest clones represent less than 0.75% of the sample. Material: CD4+ or CD8+ T cells sorted from blood, obtained in a trial of the OX40 agonist ivuxolimab. Receptor source: an adult with an advanced solid tumor such as melanoma, head and neck, liver or kidney cancer.

V gene TRBV28 combines with J gene TRBJ2-1; D gene ambiguous. V was trimmed by 6 bases and J by 0 bases, leaving 12 bases between them. The germline gives CDR1 MDHEN, CDR2 SYDVKM. The CDR3 loop spans 15 amino acids. The CDR3: CASRVGPHSYNEQFF. CDR3 coding DNA: TGTGCCAGCAGGGTCGGACCACACTCCTACAATGAGCAGTTCTTC.

The V call is TRBV2, the J call TRBJ2-5; D may be TRBD1 (6 bases). Germline CDR1 SNHLY, CDR2 FYNNEI. The germline V and J ends were trimmed by 5 bases and 0 bases, with 10 bases remaining between them. The CDR3 is made up of 14 amino acids. CDR3 nucleotide sequence: TGTGCCAGCAGTCCCGGGACACACCAAGAGACCCAGTACTTC. Its protein product is CASSPGTHQETQYF. The full variable domain, rest sourced from reference TRBV2 and TRBJ2-5, is EPEVTQTPSHQVTQMGQEVILRCVPISNHLYFYWYRQILGQKVEFLVSFYNNEISEKSEIFDDQFSVERPDGSNFTLKIRSTKLEDSAMYFCASSPGTHQETQYFGPGTRLLVL.

The rearrangement joins TRBV18 to TRBJ2-5, with TRBD1 as a possible D gene (5 bases). In germline, CDR1 is KGHSH, CDR2 LQKENI. This CDR3 comprises 12 residues. Trimming pared 3 bases from V and 11 bases from J, leaving 13 bases between. The CDR3 nucleotides read TGTGCCAGCTCACCTTTGGGGCCTGAGCAGTACTTC. This translates into CASSPLGPEQYF.

The rearrangement joins TRBV5-6 to TRBJ2-5; D possibly corresponds to TRBD1 (5 bases). The V end was cut by 0 bases, the J end by 0 bases, with 15 bases between. CDR1 and CDR2 (germline): SGHDT, YYEEEE. This CDR3 comprises 17 residues. Here the CDR3 reads CASSLAIGAVYQETQYF. DNA of the CDR3: TGTGCCAGCAGCTTGGCAATAGGGGCCGTGTACCAAGAGACCCAGTACTTC.

J is TRBJ2-7 and V is TRBV21-1; the tabulated D call, TRBD2, remains unverified against the DNA. TRBV21-1 is noted as a pseudogene. This CDR3 contains 16 residues. CDR3 bases: TGTGCCAGCAGCAAAGTCCCCAGCGCAAGCTCCTACGAGCAGTACTTC. It is translated as CASSKVPSASSYEQYF.

V usage is TRBV30 and J usage is TRBJ2-2; TRBD1 matches at 8 bases. Per the germline V gene, CDR1 is GTSNPN and CDR2 is SVGIG (reference sequence). The CDR3 has 14 amino acids. V lost 5 bases and J lost 2; bases outside the gene matches: 4. The CDR3 sequence: CAWVDRGNTGELFF. For the CDR3, the DNA is TGTGCCTGGGTCGACAGGGGTAACACCGGGGAGCTGTTTTTT.

This clone showed up just once. This rearrangement joins TRBV15 to TRBJ2-5, with 12 bases lining up with TRBD2. Germline V gene lookup returns CDR1 LNHNV and CDR2 YYDKDF (reference sequence). V lost 0 bases and J lost 4; bases outside the gene matches: 9. There are 18 residues in the CDR3. The CDR3 loop reads CATSRDWSSGRDRETQYF. The CDR3, as DNA: TGTGCCACCAGCAGAGATTGGTCTAGCGGGAGGGATCGAGAGACCCAGTACTTC.

V usage is TRBV6-5 and J usage is TRBJ2-7, with 9 nucleotides matching TRBD2. Trimming took 3 bases from V and 2 from J; bases not matched to a gene: 8. The germline CDR1 and CDR2 sequences are MNHEY and SVGAGI. The CDR3 extends over 16 amino acids. DNA of the CDR3: TGTGCCAGCAGTTATGATGCTAGCGGGATAACCTACGAGCAGTACTTC. Amino acids: CASSYDASGITYEQYF.

The genes are TRBV13 and TRBJ1-2; TRBD1 matches at 7 bases. The germline V gene encodes CDR1 PRHDT and CDR2 FYEKMQ (reference sequence). The CDR3 has 16 amino acids. J was trimmed by 0 bases and V by 5 bases; bases with no gene match: 9. CDR3 loop: CASSRNGQASNYGYTF. In DNA form, the CDR3 reads TGTGCCAGCAGCAGAAACGGACAGGCCTCTAACTATGGCTACACCTTC.

The rearrangement links TRBV11-3 to TRBJ2-3, with unresolved D. There are 14 residues in the CDR3. The germline V gene has CDR1 SGHNT and CDR2 YENEEA. Trimming took off 5 bases at V and 4 bases at J, with 13 bases between the two ends. Here the CDR3 DNA reads TGTGCCAGCAGCCCCGGACGACGGTCAGATACGCAGTATTTT. Its protein is CASSPGRRSDTQYF.

Points on this clone: One junction end does not reproduce the germline sequence, and a read error may be involved. The rearrangement links TRBV30 to TRBJ2-7; D might be TRBD1 (5 bases). The CDR3 sequence is 13 residues long. The germline V gene has CDR1 GTSNPN and CDR2 SVGIG (reference sequence). The CDR3 DNA sequence: TGTGCCTGGCAAACTACACAGGCCTACGAGCAGCACTTC. It codes for CAWQTTQAYEQHF.

This clone appeared once. The chain has TRBV6-5 and TRBJ2-1; 8 bases map to TRBD2. V lost 5 bases and J lost 4; bases outside the gene matches: 7. Per the germline V gene, CDR1 is MNHEY and CDR2 is SVGAGI. The length of the CDR3 is 15 residues. This CDR3 reads CASSRTSGLYNEQFF. The CDR3, as DNA: TGTGCCAGCAGTCGAACTAGCGGACTATACAATGAGCAGTTCTTC.

This clone came up once. The chain uses TRBV6-5 and TRBJ2-1; 7 bases agree with TRBD1. J gave up 2 bases and V 6 bases, and 4 bases lay outside the gene matches. Looked up from germline, CDR1 is MNHEY and CDR2 is SVGAGI. This CDR3 has 14 residues. This chain's CDR3 is CASSRTGPYNEQFF. The CDR3 nucleotides are TGTGCCAGCAGCCGGACAGGACCCTACAATGAGCAGTTCTTC.

This chain uses TRBV7-9 with TRBJ2-1; D might be TRBD2 (5 bases). From germline, CDR1 is SEHNR and CDR2 FQNEAQ (reference sequence). The CDR3 runs to 11 residues. Trimming removed 3 bases at V and 10 bases at J, with 7 bases between. The CDR3 sequence: CASSFQREQFF. The CDR3 nucleotides read TGTGCCAGCAGCTTCCAGCGGGAGCAGTTCTTC. The full variable domain, in which reference TRBV7-9 and TRBJ2-1 provide the parts outside the CDR3, is DTGVSQNPRHKITKRGQNVTFRCDPISEHNRLYWYRQTLGQGPEFLTYFQNEAQLEKSRLLSDRFSAERPKGSFSTLEIQRTEQGDSAMYLCASSFQREQFFGPGTRLTVL.

The CDR3 reads CASSPRVMNTEAFF. The CDR3 bases are TGTGCCAGCAGCCCCAGGGTTATGAACACTGAAGCTTTCTTT. V and J are TRBV11-2 and TRBJ1-1, with a possible D match to TRBD1 (5 bases). Trimming shortened V by 5 bases and J by 0 bases, and 10 bases separated the two germline ends. From germline, CDR1 is SGHAT and CDR2 FQNNGV. This CDR3 is 14 amino acids long.

This clone was counted only a few times. The V and J genes are TRBV28 and TRBJ2-7, with D perhaps matching TRBD1 (5 bases). Trimming removed 8 bases at V and 5 bases at J, with 7 bases between. Germline V gives CDR1 MDHEN, CDR2 SYDVKM. The length of the CDR3 is 10 residues. CDR3 sequence reads: CASSGNEQYF. The DNA of the CDR3 is TGTGCCAGCTCAGGGAACGAGCAGTACTTC.

The rearrangement uses TRBV5-8 and TRBJ1-1; D ambiguous. Germline CDR1 is SGHTS and CDR2 is YDEGEE. The CDR3 length is 16 residues. Trimming removed 0 bases from V and 2 bases from J, with 14 bases in between. CDR3 DNA: TGTGCCAGCAGCTTGGGGGCCAGCAGGCCTAACACTGAAGCTTTCTTT. Translated, it gives CASSLGASRPNTEAFF.

The rearrangement uses TRBV28 and TRBJ2-7, with no clear D. There are 11 residues in the CDR3. CDR1 and CDR2 from the germline V gene are MDHEN and SYDVKM. V was trimmed by 2 bases and J by 5 bases, leaving 4 bases between them. The CDR3 DNA follows: TGTGCCAGCAGTTTAGAGGACGAGCAGTACTTC. This encodes CASSLEDEQYF.

As regards this clone: Other DNA sequences of this sample code for an identical CDR3. This chain uses TRBV30 with TRBJ2-7, with D tentatively TRBD1 (6 bases). CDR1 and CDR2 from the germline V gene are GTSNPN and SVGIG (reference sequence). The V end was cut by 2 bases, the J end by 3 bases, with 8 bases between. The CDR3 extends over 12 amino acids. CDR3 loop: CAWSQGIYEQYF. CDR3 sequence (DNA): TGTGCCTGGAGTCAGGGGATCTACGAGCAGTACTTC.

This clone has more than one count but fewer than ten. The V gene is TRBV4-1, the J gene TRBJ1-2, with 10 bases aligning to TRBD1. The V gene's germline CDR1 is MGHRA and CDR2 YSYEKL. CDR3 length: 14 residues. V dropped 6 bases and J dropped 2; count of bases not matched to a gene: 3. The CDR3, as DNA: TGCGCCAGCAGGCCGGGACAGGGGAACTATGGCTACACCTTC. Its translation: CASRPGQGNYGYTF.

This chain links TRBV20-1 with TRBJ2-7, with D possibly being TRBD1 (5 bases). Trimming took off 3 bases at V and 6 bases at J, with 6 bases between the two ends. Germline V gene lookup returns CDR1 DFQATT and CDR2 SNEGSKA (reference sequence). The CDR3 runs to 10 residues. The CDR3 sequence is CSARTVEQYF. The CDR3 coding sequence is TGCAGTGCTAGGACAGTCGAGCAGTACTTC.

V gene TRBV5-1 combines with J gene TRBJ1-2; 8 bases line up with TRBD1. The CDR3 is 14 amino acids. The trim removed 4 bases at V and 4 bases at J, leaving 6 bases unmatched. From germline, CDR1 is SGHRS and CDR2 YFSETQ. CDR3 region: CASSPTGQAYGYTF. DNA for the CDR3: TGCGCCAGCAGCCCCACGGGACAGGCCTATGGCTACACCTTC.

The V and J genes are TRBV7-3 and TRBJ2-5, with D possibly called TRBD1 or TRBD2 (6 bases each). The V and J ends lost 2 bases and 3 bases respectively, with 13 bases between them. Germline lookup yields CDR1 SGHTA and CDR2 FQGTGA. The CDR3 consists of 15 residues. DNA of the CDR3: TGTGCCAGCAGCTTAGAGCCGGGGGCTAAAGAGACCCAGTACTTC. Amino acid sequence: CASSLEPGAKETQYF.

This chain joins TRBV19 and TRBJ2-7; 11 nucleotides agree with TRBD2. Germline CDR1 reads LNHDA; CDR2 reads SQIVND (reference sequence). V was clipped by 5 bases and J by 1 base; unmatched bases: 19. This CDR3 spans 20 amino acids. For the CDR3, the DNA is TGTGCCAGTAGTCCTAGTTGGGGACTAGCGGACATCCAGGTATCCTACGAGCAGTACTTC. Its protein product is CASSPSWGLADIQVSYEQYF.